Sequencing of this T cell receptor (beta chain) was carried out in a study of blood T cell repertoires in COVID-19. Turning to the study itself: The United States, Italy and Spain provided the acute and convalescent COVID-19 samples. In each case, the material was cDNA or gDNA derived from T cells, B-cell-depleted T cells, or PBMCs.

This clone is a singleton in its sample. The V segment lost 4 bases and the J segment 4 bases; nucleotides outside the gene matches: 7. Germline CDR1 and CDR2: SQVTM and ANQGSEA. The CDR3 length is 14 residues. In the original analysis: Estimates of nucleated cell counts were drawn from the amplification of reference gene primers. Produced via immunoSEQ multiplex PCR; TCRdb's table is partial and in-frame only. V and J calls and clone size are as listed in that table; D and trimming were resolved from the DNA. The table shows tens of thousands of clones, with 65% to 85% occurring only once. Input material: peripheral blood. The rearrangement joins TRBV29-1 to TRBJ1-5; 7 nucleotides agree with TRBD1. The receptor's source is a middle-aged man with acute or convalescent COVID-19. The CDR3 coding sequence is TGCAGCGTTGGCACCGGACAGGTGAATCAGCCCCAGCATTTT. Amino acids: CSVGTGQVNQPQHF.